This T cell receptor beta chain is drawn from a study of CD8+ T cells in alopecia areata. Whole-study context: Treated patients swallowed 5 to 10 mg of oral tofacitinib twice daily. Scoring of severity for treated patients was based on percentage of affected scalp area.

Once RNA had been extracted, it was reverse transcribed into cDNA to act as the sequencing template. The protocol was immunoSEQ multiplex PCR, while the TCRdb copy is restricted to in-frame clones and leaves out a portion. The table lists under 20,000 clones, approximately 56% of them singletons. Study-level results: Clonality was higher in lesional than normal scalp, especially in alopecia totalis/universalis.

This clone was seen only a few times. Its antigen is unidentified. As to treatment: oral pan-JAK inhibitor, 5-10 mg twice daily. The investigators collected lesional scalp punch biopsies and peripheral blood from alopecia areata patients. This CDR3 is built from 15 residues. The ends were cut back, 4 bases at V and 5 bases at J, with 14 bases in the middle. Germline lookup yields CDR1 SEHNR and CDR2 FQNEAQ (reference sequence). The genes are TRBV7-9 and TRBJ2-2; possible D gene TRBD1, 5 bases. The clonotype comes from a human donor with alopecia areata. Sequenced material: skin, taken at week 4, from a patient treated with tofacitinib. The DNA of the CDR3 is TGTGCCAGCAGCTGGCCCTCGACAGTGACCGGGGAGCTGTTTTTT. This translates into CASSWPSTVTGELFF. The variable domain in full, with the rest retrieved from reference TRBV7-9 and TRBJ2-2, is DTGVSQNPRHKITKRGQNVTFRCDPISEHNRLYWYRQTLGQGPEFLTYFQNEAQLEKSRLLSDRFSAERPKGSFSTLEIQRTEQGDSAMYLCASSWPSTVTGELFFGEGSRLTVL.